This TCR beta chain was sequenced in a study of CD8+ T cells in alopecia areata. Points from the study as a whole: Mice gave a clearer picture of TCR sharing than patients did, possibly for HLA-related reasons. Lesional scalp, notably in alopecia totalis/universalis, had clonality above that of normal scalp.

The length of the CDR3 is 16 residues. V lost 4 bases to trimming and J lost 0 bases, with 16 bases between them. The germline CDR1 and CDR2 sequences are SGHRS and YFSETQ. As the sequencing template, cDNA was produced by extracting RNA and reverse transcribing it. Clones were read by immunoSEQ multiplex PCR, and TCRdb kept only the in-frame ones, dropping some. The sample consists of approximately 180,000 clones, roughly 60% of them appearing once. On this clone: The antigen is unknown.

The treatment denotes: oral pan-JAK inhibitor, 5-10 mg twice daily. The V and J genes are TRBV5-1 and TRBJ1-1, with TRBD1 as a possible D gene (5 bases). The sample here was CD4+ T cells sorted from blood, taken at approximately week 50, from a patient treated with tofacitinib. The receptor was isolated from a human donor with alopecia areata. CDR3 sequence (DNA): TGCGCCAGCAGCCGGATTTCGAGGGGCGTGAACACTGAAGCTTTCTTT. Translated, it gives CASSRISRGVNTEAFF. The full variable domain, with the rest looked up from reference TRBV5-1 and TRBJ1-1, is KAGVTQTPRYLIKTRGQQVTLSCSPISGHRSVSWYQQTPGQGLQFLFEYFSETQRNKGNFPGRFSGRQFSNSRSEMNVSTLELGDSALYLCASSRISRGVNTEAFFGQGTRLTVV.